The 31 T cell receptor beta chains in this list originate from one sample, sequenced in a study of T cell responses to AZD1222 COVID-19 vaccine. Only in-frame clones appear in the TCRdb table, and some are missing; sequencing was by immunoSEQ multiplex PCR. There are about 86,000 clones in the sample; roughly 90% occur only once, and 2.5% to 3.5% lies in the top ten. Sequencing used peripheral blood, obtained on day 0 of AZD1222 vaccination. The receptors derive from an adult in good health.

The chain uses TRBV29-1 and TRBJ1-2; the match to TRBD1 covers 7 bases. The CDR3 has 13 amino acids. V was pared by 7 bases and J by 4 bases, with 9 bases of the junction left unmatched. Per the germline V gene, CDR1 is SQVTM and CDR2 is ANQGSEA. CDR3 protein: CSAYLGGGYGYTF. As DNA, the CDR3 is TGCAGCGCCTACCTAGGGGGCGGCTATGGCTACACCTTC.

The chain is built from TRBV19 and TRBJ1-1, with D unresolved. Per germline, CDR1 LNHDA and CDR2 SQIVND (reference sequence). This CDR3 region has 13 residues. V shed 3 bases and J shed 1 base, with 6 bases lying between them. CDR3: CASSIWENTEAFF. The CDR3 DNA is TGTGCCAGTAGTATCTGGGAGAACACTGAAGCTTTCTTT.

The CDR3 is CAWSVMGALGYTF. For the CDR3, the DNA is TGTGCCTGGAGTGTTATGGGGGCTTTGGGCTACACCTTC. The rearrangement links TRBV30 to TRBJ1-2; possible D gene TRBD1, 6 bases. V lost 0 bases to trimming and J lost 8 bases, with 13 bases between them. The CDR3 totals 13 residues. CDR1 is GTSNPN and CDR2 is SVGIG in the germline V gene (reference sequence).

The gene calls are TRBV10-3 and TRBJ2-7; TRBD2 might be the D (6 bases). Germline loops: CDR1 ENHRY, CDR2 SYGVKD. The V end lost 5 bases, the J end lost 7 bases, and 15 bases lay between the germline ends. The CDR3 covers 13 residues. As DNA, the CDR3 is TGTGCCATCAGTCGACTAGGGTCTACGGAGCAGTACTTC. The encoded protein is CAISRLGSTEQYF.

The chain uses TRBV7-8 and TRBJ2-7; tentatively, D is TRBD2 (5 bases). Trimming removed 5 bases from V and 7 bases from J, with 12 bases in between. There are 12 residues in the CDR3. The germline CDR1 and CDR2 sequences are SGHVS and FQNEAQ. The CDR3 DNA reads TGTGCCAGCAGCCTTGAACGGAGGGAGCAGTACTTC. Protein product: CASSLERREQYF.

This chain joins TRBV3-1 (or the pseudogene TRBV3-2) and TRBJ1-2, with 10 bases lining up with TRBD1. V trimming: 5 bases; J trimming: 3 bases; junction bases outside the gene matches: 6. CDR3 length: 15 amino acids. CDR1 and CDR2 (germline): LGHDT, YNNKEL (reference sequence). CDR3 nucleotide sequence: TGTGCCAGCAGCGGAGGGACAGGGGAGGACTATGGCTACACCTTC. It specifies CASSGGTGEDYGYTF.

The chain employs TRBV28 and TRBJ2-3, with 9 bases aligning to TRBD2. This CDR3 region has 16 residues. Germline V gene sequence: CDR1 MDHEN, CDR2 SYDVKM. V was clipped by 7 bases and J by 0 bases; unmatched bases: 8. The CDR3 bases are TGTGCCAGCACCAAGGCGCTAGCGGGAAGCACAGATACGCAGTATTTT. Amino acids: CASTKALAGSTDTQYF.

The CDR3, as DNA: TGTGCCAGCAGCACGAGGGACGGAGAACCCTATGGCTACACCTTC. Translating it yields CASSTRDGEPYGYTF. The rearrangement joins TRBV5-5 to TRBJ1-2; D possibly corresponds to TRBD1 (5 bases). The CDR3 sequence is 15 residues long. V was trimmed by 4 bases and J by 4 bases, leaving 17 bases between them. CDR1 is SGHKS and CDR2 is YYEKEE in the germline V gene (reference sequence).

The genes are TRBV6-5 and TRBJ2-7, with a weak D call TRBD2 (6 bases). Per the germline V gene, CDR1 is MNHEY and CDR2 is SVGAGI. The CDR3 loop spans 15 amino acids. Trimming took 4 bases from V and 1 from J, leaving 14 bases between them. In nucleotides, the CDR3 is TGTGCCAGCAGTTTAAAACGGGAGAGGTCCTACGAGCAGTACTTC. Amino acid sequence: CASSLKRERSYEQYF.

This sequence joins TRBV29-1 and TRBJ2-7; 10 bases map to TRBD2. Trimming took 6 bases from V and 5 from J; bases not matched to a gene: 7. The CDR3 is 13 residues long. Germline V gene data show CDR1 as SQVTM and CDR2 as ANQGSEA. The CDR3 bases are TGCAGCGTCCCTAGCGGGAGTAGGAACGAGCAGTACTTC. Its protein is CSVPSGSRNEQYF.

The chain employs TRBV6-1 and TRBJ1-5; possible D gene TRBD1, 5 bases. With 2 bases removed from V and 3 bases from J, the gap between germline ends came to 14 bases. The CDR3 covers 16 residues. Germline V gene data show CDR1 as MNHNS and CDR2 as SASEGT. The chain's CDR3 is CASSELTGVFNQPQHF. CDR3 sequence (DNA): TGTGCCAGCAGTGAACTAACAGGAGTATTCAATCAGCCCCAGCATTTT.

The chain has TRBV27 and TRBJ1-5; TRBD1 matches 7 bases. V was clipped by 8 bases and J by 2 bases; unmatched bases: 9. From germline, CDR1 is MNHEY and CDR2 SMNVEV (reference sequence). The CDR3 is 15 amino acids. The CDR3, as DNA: TGTGCCAGCCGATCCCGGACAGGAGGCAATCAGCCCCAGCATTTT. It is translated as CASRSRTGGNQPQHF.

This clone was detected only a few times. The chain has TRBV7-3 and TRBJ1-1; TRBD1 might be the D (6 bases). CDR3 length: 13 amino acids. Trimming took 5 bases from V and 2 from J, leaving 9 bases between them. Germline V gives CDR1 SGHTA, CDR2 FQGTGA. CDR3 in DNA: TGTGCCAGCAGCCCCGGGGGCAACACTGAAGCTTTCTTT. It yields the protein CASSPGGNTEAFF.

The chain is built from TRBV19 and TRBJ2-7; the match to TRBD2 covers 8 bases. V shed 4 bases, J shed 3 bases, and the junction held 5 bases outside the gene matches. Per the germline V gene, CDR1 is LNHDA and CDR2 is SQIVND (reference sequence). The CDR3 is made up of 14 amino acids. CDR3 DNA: TGTGCCAGTAGTAAAGGGACTAGATTCTACGAGCAGTACTTC. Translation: CASSKGTRFYEQYF.

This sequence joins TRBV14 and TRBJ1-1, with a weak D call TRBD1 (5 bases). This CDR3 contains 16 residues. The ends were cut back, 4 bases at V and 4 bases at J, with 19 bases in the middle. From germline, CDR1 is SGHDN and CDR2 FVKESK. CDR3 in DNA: TGTGCCAGCAGCCGAGGGACGGCCCCCCGACTCACTGAAGCTTTCTTT. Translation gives CASSRGTAPRLTEAFF.

The CDR3 DNA follows: TGTGCCAGTAGTTCGGGACAGGCCCCATATGGCTACACCTTC. This gives the protein CASSSGQAPYGYTF. The chain combines TRBV19 with TRBJ1-2; 8 bases match TRBD1. V shed 5 bases and J 5 bases; nucleotides not matched to a gene: 7. The CDR3 loop spans 14 amino acids. Looked up from germline, CDR1 is LNHDA and CDR2 is SQIVND (reference sequence).

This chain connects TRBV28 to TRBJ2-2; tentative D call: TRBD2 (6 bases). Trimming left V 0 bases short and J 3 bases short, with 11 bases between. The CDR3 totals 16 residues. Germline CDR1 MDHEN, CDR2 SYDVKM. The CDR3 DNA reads TGTGCCAGCAGTTTATGGGAAAGGGAGGACACCGGGGAGCTGTTTTTT. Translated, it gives CASSLWEREDTGELFF.

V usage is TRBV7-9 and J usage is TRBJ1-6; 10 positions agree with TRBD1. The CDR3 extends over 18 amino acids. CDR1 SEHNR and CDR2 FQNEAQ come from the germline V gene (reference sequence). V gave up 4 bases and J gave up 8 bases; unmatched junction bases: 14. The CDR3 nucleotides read TGTGCCAGCAGCTCTACGCTGGGACAGGGGACGGGATATTCACCCCTCCACTTT. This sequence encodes CASSSTLGQGTGYSPLHF.

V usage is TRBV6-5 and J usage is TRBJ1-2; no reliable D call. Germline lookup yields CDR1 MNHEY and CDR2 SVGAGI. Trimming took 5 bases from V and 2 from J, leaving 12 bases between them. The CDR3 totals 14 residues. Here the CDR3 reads CASSTQVGNYGYTF. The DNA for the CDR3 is TGTGCCAGCAGTACCCAGGTGGGGAACTATGGCTACACCTTC.

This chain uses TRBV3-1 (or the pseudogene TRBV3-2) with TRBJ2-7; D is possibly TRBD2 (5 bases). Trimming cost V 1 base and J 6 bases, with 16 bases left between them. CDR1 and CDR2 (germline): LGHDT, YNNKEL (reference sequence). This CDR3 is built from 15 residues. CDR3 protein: CASSQGLPNSVEQYF. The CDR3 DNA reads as TGTGCCAGCAGCCAAGGACTACCCAATTCCGTCGAGCAGTACTTC.

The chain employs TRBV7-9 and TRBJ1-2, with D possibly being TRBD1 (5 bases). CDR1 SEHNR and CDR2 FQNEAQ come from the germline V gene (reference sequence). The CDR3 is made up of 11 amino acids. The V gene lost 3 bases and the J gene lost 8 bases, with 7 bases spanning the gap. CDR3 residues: CASSFRVGYTF. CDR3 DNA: TGTGCCAGCAGCTTCAGGGTCGGCTACACCTTC.

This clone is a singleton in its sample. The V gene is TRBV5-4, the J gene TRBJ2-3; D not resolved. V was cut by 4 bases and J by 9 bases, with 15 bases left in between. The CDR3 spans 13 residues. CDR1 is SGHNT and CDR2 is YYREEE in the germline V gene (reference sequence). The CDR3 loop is CASSTTGRETQYF. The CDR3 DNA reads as TGTGCCAGCAGCACGACCGGTCGTGAGACGCAGTATTTT.

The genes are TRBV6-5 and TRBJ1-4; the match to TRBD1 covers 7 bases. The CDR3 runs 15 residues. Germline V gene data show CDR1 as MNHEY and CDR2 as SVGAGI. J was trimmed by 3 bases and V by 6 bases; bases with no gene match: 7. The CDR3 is CASRPDRVANEKLFF. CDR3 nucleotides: TGTGCCAGCAGACCCGACAGGGTGGCTAATGAAAAACTGTTTTTT.

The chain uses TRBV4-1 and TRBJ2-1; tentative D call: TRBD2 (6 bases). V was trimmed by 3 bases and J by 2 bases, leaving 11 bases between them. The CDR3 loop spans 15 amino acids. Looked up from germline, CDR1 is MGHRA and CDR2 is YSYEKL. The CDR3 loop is CASSQDSGTYNEQFF. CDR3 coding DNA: TGCGCCAGCAGCCAGGATAGCGGAACCTACAATGAGCAGTTCTTC.

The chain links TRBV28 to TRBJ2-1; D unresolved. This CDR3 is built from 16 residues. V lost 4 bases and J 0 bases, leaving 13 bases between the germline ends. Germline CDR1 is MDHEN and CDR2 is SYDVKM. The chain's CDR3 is CASSSSVTVSYNEQFF. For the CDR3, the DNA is TGTGCCAGCAGTTCCTCCGTAACTGTCTCCTACAATGAGCAGTTCTTC. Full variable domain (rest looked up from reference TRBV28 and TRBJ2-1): DVKVTQSSRYLVKRTGEKVFLECVQDMDHENMFWYRQDPGLGLRLIYFSYDVKMKEKGDIPEGYSVSREKKERFSLILESASTNQTSMYLCASSSSVTVSYNEQFFGPGTRLTVL.

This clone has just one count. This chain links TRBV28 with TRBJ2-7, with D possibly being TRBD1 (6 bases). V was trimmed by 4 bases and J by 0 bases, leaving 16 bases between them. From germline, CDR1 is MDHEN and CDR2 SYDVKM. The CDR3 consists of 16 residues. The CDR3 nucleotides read TGTGCCAGCAGTTCACTACAGGGCCAAAGCTCCTACGAGCAGTACTTC. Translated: CASSSLQGQSSYEQYF. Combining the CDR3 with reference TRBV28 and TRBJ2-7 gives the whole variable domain DVKVTQSSRYLVKRTGEKVFLECVQDMDHENMFWYRQDPGLGLRLIYFSYDVKMKEKGDIPEGYSVSREKKERFSLILESASTNQTSMYLCASSSLQGQSSYEQYFGPGTRLTVT.

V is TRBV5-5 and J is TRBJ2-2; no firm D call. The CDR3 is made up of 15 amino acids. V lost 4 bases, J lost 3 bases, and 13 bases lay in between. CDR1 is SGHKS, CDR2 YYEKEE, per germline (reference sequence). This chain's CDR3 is CASSRPPFDTGELFF. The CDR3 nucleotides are TGTGCCAGCAGCCGACCCCCGTTTGACACCGGGGAGCTGTTTTTT.

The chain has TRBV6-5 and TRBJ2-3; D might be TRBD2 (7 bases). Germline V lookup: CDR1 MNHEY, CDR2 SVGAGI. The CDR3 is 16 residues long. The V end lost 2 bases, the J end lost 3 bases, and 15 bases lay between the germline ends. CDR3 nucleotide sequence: TGTGCCAGCAGTTACCAACGGACTAGGGGGACAGATACGCAGTATTTT. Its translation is CASSYQRTRGTDTQYF.

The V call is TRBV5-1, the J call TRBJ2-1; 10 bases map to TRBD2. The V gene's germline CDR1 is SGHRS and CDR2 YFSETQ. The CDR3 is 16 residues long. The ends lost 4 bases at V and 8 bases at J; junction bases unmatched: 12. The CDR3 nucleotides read TGCGCCAGCAGCCCTTCTAGCGGGGGCCCTTTGCATGAGCAGTTCTTC. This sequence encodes CASSPSSGGPLHEQFF.

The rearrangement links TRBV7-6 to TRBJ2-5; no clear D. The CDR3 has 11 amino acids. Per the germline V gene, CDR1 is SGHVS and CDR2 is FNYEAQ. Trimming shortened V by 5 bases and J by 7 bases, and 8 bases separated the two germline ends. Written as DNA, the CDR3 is TGTGCCAGCAGCCCACATAGGACCCAGTACTTC. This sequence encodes CASSPHRTQYF.

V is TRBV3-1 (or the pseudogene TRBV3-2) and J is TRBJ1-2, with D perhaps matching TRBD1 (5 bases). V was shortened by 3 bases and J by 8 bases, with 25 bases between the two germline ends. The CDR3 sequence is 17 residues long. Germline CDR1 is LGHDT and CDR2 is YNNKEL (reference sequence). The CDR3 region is CASSQEKGRVGVPGYTF. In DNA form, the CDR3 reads TGTGCCAGCAGCCAGGAGAAGGGCAGGGTAGGGGTCCCGGGCTACACCTTC.